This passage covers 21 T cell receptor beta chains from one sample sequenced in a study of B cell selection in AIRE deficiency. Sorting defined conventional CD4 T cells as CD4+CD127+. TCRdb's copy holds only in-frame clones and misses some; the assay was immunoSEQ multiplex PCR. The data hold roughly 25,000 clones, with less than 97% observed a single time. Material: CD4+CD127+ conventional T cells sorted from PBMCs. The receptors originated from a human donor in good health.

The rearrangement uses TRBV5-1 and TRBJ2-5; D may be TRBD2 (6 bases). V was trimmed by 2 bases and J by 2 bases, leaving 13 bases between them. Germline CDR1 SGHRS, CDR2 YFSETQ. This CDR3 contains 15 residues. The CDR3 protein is CASSFRGSPQETQYF. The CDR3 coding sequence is TGCGCCAGCAGCTTTCGGGGGAGCCCTCAAGAGACCCAGTACTTC.

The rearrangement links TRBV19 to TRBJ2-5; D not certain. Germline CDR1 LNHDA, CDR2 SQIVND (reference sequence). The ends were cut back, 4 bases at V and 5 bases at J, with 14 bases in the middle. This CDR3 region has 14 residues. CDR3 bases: TGTGCCAGTAGTACCAGTAGTCCCGGGGAGACCCAGTACTTC. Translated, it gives CASSTSSPGETQYF.

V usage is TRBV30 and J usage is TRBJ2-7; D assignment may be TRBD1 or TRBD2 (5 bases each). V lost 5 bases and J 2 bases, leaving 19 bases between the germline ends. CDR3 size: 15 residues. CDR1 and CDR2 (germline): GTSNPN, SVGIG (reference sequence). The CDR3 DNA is TGTGCCTGGGGATCCGGGACCCCAGGAACCTACGAGCAGTACTTC. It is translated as CAWGSGTPGTYEQYF.

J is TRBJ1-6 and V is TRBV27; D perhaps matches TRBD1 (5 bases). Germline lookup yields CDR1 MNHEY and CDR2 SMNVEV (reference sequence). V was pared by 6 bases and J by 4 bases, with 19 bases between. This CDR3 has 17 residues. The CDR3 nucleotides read TGTGCCAGCAGCAGACCCTCGACGACAGCGTATAATTCACCCCTCCACTTT. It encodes CASSRPSTTAYNSPLHF.

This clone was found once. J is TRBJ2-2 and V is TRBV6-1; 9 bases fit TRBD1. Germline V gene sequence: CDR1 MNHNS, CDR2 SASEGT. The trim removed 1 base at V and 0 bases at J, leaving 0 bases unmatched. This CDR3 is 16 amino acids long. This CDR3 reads CASSEGQGANTGELFF. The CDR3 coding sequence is TGTGCCAGCAGTGAAGGACAGGGGGCGAACACCGGGGAGCTGTTTTTT.

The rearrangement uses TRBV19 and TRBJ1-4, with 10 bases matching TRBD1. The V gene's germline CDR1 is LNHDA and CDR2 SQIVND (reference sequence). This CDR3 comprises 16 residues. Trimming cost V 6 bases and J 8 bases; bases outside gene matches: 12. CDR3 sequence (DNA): TGTGCCAGTAGCGCCGGGACAGGGGTTCGGCGGGAAAAACTGTTTTTT. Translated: CASSAGTGVRREKLFF.

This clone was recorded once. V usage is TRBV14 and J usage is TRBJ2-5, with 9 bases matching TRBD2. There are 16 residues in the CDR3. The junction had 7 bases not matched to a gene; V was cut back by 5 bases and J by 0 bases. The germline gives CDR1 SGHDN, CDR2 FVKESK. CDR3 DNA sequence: TGTGCCAGCAGCTCAGGACTAGCGATCTACCAAGAGACCCAGTACTTC. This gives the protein CASSSGLAIYQETQYF.

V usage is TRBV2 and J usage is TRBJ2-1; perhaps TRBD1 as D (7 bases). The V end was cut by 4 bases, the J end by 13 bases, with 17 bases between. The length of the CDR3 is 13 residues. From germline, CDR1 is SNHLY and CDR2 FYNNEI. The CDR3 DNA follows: TGTGCCAGCAGTGGGGGGGCCGGGACAGTCCAGTTCTTC. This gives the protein CASSGGAGTVQFF. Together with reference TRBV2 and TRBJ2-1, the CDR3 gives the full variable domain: EPEVTQTPSHQVTQMGQEVILRCVPISNHLYFYWYRQILGQKVEFLVSFYNNEISEKSEIFDDQFSVERPDGSNFTLKIRSTKLEDSAMYFCASSGGAGTVQFFGPGTRLTVL.

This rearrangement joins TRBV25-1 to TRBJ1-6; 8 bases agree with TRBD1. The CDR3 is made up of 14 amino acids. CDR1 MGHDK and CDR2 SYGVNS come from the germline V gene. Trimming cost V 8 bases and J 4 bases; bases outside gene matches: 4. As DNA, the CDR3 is TGTGCCAGCCGGGGGGACAGGTATAATTCACCCCTCCACTTT. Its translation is CASRGDRYNSPLHF.

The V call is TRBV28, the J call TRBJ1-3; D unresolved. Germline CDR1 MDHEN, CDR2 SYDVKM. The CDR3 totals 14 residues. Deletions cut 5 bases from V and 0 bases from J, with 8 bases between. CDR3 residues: CASSNTVSGNTIYF. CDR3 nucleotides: TGTGCCAGCAGTAACACAGTCTCTGGAAACACCATATATTTT.

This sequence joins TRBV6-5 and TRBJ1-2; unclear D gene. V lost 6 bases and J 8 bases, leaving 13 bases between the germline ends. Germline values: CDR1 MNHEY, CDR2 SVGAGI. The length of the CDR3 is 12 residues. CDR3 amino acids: CASRTLTRGYTF. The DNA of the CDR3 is TGTGCCAGCAGAACCTTGACGAGAGGCTACACCTTC.

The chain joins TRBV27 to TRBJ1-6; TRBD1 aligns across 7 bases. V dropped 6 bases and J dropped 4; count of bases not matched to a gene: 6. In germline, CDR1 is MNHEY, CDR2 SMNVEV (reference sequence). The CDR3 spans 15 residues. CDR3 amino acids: CASRPRTGYNSPLHF. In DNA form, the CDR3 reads TGTGCCAGCAGACCAAGGACAGGATATAATTCACCCCTCCACTTT.

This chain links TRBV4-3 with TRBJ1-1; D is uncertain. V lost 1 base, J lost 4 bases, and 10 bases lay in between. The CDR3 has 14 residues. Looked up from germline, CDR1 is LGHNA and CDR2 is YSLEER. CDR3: CASSQGELGTEAFF. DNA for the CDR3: TGCGCCAGCAGCCAAGGCGAGCTGGGCACTGAAGCTTTCTTT.

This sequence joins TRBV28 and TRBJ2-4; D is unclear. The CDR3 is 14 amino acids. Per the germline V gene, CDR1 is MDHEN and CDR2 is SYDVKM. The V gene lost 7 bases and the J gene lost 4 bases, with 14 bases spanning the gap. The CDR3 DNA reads TGTGCCAGCACCTTGACTGGGGATAAAAACATTCAGTACTTC. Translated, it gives CASTLTGDKNIQYF.

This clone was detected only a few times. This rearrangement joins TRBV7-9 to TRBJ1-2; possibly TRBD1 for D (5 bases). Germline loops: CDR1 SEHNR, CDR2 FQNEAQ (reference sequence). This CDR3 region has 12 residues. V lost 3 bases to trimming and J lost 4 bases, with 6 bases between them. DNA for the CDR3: TGTGCCAGCAGCTTTACAGGCTATGGCTACACCTTC. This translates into CASSFTGYGYTF.

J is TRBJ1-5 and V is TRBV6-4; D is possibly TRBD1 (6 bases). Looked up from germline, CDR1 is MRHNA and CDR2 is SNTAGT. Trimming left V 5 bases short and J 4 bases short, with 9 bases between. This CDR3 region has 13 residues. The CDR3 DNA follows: TGTGCCAGCAGTCGGGGGCGGAATCAGCCCCAGCATTTT. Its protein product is CASSRGRNQPQHF.

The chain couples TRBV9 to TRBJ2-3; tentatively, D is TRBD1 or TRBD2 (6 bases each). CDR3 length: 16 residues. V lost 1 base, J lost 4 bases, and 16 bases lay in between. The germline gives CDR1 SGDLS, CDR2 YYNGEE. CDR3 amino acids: CASSVSVRGGADTQYF. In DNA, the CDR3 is TGTGCCAGCAGCGTAAGTGTCAGGGGAGGAGCAGATACGCAGTATTTT.

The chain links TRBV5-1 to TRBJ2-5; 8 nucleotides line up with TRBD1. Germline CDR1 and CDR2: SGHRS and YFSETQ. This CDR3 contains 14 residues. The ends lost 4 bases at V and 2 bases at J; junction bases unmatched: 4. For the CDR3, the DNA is TGCGCCAGCAGCCAGGGACAGGAACAAGAGACCCAGTACTTC. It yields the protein CASSQGQEQETQYF. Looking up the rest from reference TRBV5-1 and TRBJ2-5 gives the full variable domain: KAGVTQTPRYLIKTRGQQVTLSCSPISGHRSVSWYQQTPGQGLQFLFEYFSETQRNKGNFPGRFSGRQFSNSRSEMNVSTLELGDSALYLCASSQGQEQETQYFGPGTRLLVL.

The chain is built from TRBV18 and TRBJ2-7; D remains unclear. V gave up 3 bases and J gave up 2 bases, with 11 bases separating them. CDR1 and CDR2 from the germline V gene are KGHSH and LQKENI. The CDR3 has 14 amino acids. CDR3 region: CASSPDKGPYEQYF. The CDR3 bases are TGTGCCAGCTCACCCGACAAAGGCCCCTACGAGCAGTACTTC.

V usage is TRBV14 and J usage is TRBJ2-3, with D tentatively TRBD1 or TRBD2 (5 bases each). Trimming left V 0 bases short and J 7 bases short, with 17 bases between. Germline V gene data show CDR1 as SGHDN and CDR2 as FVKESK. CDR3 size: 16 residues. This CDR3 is CASSQDLGTLVNTQYF. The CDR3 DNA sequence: TGTGCCAGCAGCCAAGATCTTGGGACCCTGGTTAATACGCAGTATTTT.

The CDR3 here is CASTRDSQNIQYF. The CDR3 region has the DNA TGTGCCAGCACTCGGGACTCCCAAAACATTCAGTACTTC. The V gene is TRBV28, the J gene TRBJ2-4, with D maybe TRBD2 (6 bases). CDR1 and CDR2 from the germline V gene are MDHEN and SYDVKM. V lost 7 bases, J lost 5 bases, and 12 bases lay in between. The CDR3 runs 13 residues.